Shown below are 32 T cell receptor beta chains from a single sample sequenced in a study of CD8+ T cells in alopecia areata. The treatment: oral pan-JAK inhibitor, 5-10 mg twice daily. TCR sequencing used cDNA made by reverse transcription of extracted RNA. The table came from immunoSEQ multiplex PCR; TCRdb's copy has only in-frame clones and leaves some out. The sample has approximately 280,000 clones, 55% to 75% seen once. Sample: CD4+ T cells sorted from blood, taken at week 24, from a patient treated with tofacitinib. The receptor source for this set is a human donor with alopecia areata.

Here the CDR3 DNA reads TGCGCCAGCAGCGGGGAGACAGGGGAGTTAGGAGAGCAGTACTTC. Its translation is CASSGETGELGEQYF. The chain links TRBV5-1 to TRBJ2-7; 8 nucleotides line up with TRBD1. V shed 4 bases and J 7 bases; nucleotides not matched to a gene: 13. Germline CDR1 reads SGHRS; CDR2 reads YFSETQ. The CDR3 consists of 15 residues.

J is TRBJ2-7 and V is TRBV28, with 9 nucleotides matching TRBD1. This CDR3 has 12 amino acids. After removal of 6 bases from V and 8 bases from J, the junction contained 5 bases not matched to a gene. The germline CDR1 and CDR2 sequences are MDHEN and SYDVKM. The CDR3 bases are TGTGCCAGCAGCCCCGGACAGGGGAAGCAGTACTTC. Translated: CASSPGQGKQYF.

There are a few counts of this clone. CDR3 coding DNA: TGTGCCAGCAGTTTAGGGACCCAAGAGACCCAGTACTTC. This sequence encodes CASSLGTQETQYF. The J gene is TRBJ2-5, the V gene TRBV28, with D tentatively TRBD1 or TRBD2 (5 bases each). This CDR3 is 13 amino acids long. Germline V CDR1 and CDR2: MDHEN, SYDVKM. V lost 2 bases, J lost 1 base, and 5 bases lay in between.

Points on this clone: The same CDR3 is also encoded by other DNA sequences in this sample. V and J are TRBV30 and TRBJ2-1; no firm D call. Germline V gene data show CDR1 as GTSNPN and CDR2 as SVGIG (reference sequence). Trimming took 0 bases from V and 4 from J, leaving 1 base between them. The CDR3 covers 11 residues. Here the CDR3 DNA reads TGTGCCTGGAGTGTGTACAATGAGCAGTTCTTC. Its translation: CAWSVYNEQFF.

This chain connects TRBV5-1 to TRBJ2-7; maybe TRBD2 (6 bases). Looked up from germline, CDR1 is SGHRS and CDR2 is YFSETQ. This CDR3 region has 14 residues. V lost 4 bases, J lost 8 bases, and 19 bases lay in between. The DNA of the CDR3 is TGCGCCAGCAGCCCCGAGGGGAGGACTCACAAGCAGTACTTC. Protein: CASSPEGRTHKQYF.

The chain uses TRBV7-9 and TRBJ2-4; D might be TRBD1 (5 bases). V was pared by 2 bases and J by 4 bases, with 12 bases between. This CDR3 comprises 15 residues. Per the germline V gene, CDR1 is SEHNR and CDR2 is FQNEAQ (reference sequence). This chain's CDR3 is CASSLKSRQKNIQYF. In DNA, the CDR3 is TGTGCCAGCAGCTTAAAGAGCCGACAGAAAAACATTCAGTACTTC.

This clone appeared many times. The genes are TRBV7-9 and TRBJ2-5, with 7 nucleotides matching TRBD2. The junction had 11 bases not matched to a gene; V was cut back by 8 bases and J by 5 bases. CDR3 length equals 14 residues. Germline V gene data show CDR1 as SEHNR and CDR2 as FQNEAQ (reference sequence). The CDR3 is CASGAQPGGETQYF. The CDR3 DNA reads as TGTGCCAGCGGGGCCCAGCCGGGGGGTGAGACCCAGTACTTC.

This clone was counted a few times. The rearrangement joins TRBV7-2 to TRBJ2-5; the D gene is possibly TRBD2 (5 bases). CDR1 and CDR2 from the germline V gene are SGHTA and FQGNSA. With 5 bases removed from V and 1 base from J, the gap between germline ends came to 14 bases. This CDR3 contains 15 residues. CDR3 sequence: CASSRQRAIQETQYF. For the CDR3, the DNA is TGTGCCAGCAGCCGTCAGAGGGCAATCCAAGAGACCCAGTACTTC.

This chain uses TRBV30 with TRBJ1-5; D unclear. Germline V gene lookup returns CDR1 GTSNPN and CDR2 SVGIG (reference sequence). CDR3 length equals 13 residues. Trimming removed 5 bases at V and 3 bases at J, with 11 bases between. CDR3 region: CAWGGSTNQPQHF. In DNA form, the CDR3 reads TGTGCCTGGGGAGGTAGTACCAATCAGCCCCAGCATTTT.

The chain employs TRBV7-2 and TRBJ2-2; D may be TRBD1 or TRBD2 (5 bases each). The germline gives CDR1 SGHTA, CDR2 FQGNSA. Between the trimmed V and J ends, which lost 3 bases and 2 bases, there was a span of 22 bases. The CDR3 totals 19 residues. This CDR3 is CASSFGPGRSSSNTGELFF. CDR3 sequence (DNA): TGTGCCAGCAGCTTTGGTCCGGGGCGCAGTTCGTCAAACACCGGGGAGCTGTTTTTT.

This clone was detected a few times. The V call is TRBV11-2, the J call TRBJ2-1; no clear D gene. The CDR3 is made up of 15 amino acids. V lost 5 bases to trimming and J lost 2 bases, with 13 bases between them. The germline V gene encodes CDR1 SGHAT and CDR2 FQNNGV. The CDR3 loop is CASSTRGAAYNEQFF. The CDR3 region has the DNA TGTGCCAGCAGCACGAGAGGTGCAGCCTACAATGAGCAGTTCTTC.

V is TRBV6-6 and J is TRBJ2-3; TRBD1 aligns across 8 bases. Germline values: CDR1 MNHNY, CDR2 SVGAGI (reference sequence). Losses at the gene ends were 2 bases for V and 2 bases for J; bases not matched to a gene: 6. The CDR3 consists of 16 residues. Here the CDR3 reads CASSYVRTGFTDTQYF. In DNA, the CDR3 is TGTGCCAGCAGTTACGTGAGGACAGGGTTCACAGATACGCAGTATTTT.

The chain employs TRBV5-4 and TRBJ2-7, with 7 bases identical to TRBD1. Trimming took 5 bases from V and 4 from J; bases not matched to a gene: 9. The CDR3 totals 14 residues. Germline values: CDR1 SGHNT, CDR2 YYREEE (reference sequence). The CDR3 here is CASSKTGSIYEQYF. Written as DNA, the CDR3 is TGTGCCAGCAGTAAGACAGGGTCTATTTACGAGCAGTACTTC.

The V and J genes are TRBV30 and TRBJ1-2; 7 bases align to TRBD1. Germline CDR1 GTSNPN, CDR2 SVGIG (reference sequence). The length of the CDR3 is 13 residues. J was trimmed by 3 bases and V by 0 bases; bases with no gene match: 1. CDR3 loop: CAWSVQGYYGYTF. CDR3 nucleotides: TGTGCCTGGAGTGTACAGGGGTACTATGGCTACACCTTC. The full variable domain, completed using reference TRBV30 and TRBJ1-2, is SQTIHQWPATLVQPVGSPLSLECTVEGTSNPNLYWYRQAAGRGLQLLFYSVGIGQISSEVPQNLSASRPQDRQFILSSKKLLLSDSGFYLCAWSVQGYYGYTFGSGTRLTVV.

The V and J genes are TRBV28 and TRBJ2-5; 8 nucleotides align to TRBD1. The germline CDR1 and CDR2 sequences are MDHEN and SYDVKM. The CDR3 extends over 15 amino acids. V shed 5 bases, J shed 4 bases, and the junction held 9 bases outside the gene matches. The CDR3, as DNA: TGTGCCAGCAGTCGTGACTACAGGGGGATAGAGACCCAGTACTTC. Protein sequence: CASSRDYRGIETQYF.

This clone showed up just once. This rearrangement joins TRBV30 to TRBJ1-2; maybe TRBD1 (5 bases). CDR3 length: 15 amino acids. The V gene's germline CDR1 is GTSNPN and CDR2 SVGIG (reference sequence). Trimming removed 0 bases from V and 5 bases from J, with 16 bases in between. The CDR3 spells CAWSVRRQGGYGYTF. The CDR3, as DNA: TGTGCCTGGAGTGTTAGGAGGCAGGGTGGATATGGCTACACCTTC. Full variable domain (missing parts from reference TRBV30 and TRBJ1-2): SQTIHQWPATLVQPVGSPLSLECTVEGTSNPNLYWYRQAAGRGLQLLFYSVGIGQISSEVPQNLSASRPQDRQFILSSKKLLLSDSGFYLCAWSVRRQGGYGYTFGSGTRLTVV.

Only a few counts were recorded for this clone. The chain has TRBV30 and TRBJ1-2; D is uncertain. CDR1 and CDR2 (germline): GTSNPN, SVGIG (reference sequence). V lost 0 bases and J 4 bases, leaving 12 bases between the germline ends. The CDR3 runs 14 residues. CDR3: CAWSVPGGIYGYTF. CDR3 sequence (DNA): TGTGCCTGGAGTGTACCGGGCGGAATCTATGGCTACACCTTC.

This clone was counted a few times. The CDR3 bases are TGTGCCAGCAGCTCCCCGGGCGGGGGGGCCGTCGGGGAGCTGTTTTTT. Protein: CASSSPGGGAVGELFF. The chain employs TRBV7-3 and TRBJ2-2; TRBD2 matches at 9 bases. From germline, CDR1 is SGHTA and CDR2 FQGTGA. The CDR3 covers 16 residues. J lost 7 bases, V lost 4 bases, and 10 bases had no gene match.

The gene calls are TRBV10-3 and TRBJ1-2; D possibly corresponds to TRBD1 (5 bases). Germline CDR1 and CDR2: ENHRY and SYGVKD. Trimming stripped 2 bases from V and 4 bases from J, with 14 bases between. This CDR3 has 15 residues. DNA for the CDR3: TGTGCCATCAGTGAGGTTAGGAGGGGCCCCTATGGCTACACCTTC. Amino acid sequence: CAISEVRRGPYGYTF.

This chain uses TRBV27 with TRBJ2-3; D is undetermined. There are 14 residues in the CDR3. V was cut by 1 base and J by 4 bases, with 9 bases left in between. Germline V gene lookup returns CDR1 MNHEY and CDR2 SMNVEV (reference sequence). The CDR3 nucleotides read TGTGCCAGCAGTTTATACCTAACGGCAGATACGCAGTATTTT. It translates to CASSLYLTADTQYF.

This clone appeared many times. CDR3 sequence (DNA): TGTGCCAGCAGCCAAGGGACAGGGAACGGTCAGCCCCAGCATTTT. Its translation: CASSQGTGNGQPQHF. This chain connects TRBV7-2 to TRBJ1-5; TRBD1 matches 9 bases. Germline CDR1 SGHTA, CDR2 FQGNSA. V gave up 5 bases and J gave up 6 bases; unmatched junction bases: 8. The CDR3 has 15 residues.

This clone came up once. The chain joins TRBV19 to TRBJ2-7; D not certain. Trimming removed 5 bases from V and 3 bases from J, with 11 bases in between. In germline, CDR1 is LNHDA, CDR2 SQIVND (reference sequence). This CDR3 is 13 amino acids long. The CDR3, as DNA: TGTGCCAGTAGTGACCCGACCGGCTACGAGCAGTACTTC. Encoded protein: CASSDPTGYEQYF.

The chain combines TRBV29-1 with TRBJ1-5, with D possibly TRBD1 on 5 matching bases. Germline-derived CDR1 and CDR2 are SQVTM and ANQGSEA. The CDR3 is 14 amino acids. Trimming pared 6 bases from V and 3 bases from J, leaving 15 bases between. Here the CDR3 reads CSVGGFDLNQPQHF. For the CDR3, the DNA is TGCAGCGTCGGGGGATTTGACCTCAATCAGCCCCAGCATTTT.

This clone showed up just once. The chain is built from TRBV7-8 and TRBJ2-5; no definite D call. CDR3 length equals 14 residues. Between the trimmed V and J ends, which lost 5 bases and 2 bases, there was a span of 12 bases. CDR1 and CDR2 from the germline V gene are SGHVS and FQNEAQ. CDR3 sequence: CASSPTHGQETQYF. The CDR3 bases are TGTGCCAGCAGCCCGACCCACGGGCAAGAGACCCAGTACTTC.

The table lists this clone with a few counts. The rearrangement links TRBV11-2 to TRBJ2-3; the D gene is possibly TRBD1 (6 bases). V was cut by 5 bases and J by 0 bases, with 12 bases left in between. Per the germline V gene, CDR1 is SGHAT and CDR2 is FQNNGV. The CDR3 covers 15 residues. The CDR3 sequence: CASSLRGQSTDTQYF. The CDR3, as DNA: TGTGCCAGCAGCCTACGAGGACAGAGCACAGATACGCAGTATTTT.

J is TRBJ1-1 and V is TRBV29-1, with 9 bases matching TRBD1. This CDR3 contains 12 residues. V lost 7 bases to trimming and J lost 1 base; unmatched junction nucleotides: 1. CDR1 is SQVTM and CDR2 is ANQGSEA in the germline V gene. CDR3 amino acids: CSGGQGNTEAFF. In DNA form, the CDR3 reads TGCAGCGGGGGACAGGGGAACACTGAAGCTTTCTTT.

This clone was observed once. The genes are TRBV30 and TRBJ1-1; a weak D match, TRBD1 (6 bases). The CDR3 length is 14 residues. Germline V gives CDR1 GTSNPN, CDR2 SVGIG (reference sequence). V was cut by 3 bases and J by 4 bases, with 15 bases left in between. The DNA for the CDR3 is TGTGCCTGGAGCGGGCGGGGGCCGGGCACTGAAGCTTTCTTT. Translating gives CAWSGRGPGTEAFF.

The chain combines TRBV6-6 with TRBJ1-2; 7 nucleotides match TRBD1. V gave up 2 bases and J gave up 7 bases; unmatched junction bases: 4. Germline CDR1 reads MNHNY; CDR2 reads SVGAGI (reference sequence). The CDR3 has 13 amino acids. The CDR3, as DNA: TGTGCCAGCAGTTACAGGGGGCTGGGTGGCTACACCTTC. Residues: CASSYRGLGGYTF.

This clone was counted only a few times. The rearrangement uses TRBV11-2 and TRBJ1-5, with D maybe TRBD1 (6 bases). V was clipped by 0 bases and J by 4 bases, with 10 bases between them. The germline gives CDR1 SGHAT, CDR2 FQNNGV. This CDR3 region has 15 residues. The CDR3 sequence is CASSLDSQGNQPQHF. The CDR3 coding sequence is TGTGCCAGCAGCTTAGATTCACAGGGAAATCAGCCCCAGCATTTT.

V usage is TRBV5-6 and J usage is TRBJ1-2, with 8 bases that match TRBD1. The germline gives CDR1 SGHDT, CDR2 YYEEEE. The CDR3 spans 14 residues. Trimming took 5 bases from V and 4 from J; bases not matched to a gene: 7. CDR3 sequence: CASRFQGAGYGYTF. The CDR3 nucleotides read TGTGCCAGCAGGTTCCAGGGGGCTGGCTATGGCTACACCTTC.

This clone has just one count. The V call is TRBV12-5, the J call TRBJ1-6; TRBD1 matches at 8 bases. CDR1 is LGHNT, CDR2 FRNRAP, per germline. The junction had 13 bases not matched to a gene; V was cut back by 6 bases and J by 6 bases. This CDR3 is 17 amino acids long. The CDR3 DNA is TGTGCTAGTGGCCCAGCACTGCAGGGGGCGCGTAATTCACCCCTCCACTTT. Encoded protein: CASGPALQGARNSPLHF.

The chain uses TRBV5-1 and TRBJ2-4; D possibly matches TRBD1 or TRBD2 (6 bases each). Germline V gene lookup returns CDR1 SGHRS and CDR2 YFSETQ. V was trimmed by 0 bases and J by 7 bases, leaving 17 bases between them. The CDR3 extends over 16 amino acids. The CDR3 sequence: CASSLAWNREVNIQYF. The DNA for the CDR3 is TGCGCCAGCAGCTTGGCCTGGAACAGGGAGGTGAACATTCAGTACTTC.